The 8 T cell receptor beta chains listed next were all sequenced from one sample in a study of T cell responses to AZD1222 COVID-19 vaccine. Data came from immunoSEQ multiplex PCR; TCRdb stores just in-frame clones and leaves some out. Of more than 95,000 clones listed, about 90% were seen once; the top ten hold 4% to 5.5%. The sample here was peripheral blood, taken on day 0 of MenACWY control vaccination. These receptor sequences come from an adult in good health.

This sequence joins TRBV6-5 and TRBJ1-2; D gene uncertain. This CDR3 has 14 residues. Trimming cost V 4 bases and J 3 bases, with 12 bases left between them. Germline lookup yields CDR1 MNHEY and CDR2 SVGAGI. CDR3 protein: CASSSIPGYYGYTF. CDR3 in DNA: TGTGCCAGCAGTTCCATCCCCGGGTACTATGGCTACACCTTC.

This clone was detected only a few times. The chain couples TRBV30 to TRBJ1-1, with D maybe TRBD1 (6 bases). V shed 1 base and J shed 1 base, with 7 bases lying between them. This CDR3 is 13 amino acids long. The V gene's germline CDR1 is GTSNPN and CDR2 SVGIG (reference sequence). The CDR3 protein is CAWSGGQNTEAFF. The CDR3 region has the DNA TGTGCCTGGAGTGGGGGACAGAACACTGAAGCTTTCTTT.

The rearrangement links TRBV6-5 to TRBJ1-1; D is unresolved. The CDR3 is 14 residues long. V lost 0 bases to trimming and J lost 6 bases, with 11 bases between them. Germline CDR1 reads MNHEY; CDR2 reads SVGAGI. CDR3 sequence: CASSYSIGSAEAFF. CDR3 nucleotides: TGTGCCAGCAGTTACTCGATCGGGTCGGCTGAAGCTTTCTTT.

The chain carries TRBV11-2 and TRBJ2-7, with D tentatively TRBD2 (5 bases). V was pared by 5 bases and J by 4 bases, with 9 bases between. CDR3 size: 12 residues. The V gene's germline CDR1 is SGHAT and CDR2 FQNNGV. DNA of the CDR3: TGTGCCAGCAGCCTGAGGGCGTACGAGCAGTACTTC. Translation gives CASSLRAYEQYF.

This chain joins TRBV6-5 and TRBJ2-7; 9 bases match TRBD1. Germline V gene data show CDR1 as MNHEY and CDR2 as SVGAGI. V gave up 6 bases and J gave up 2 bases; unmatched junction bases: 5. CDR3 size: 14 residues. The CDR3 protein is CASRDRGNTYEQYV. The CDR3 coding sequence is TGTGCCAGCAGGGACAGGGGAAACACCTACGAGCAGTACGTC.

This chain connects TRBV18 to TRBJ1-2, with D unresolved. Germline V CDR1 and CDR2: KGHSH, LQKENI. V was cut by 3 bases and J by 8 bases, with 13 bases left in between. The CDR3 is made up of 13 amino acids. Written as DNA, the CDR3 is TGTGCCAGCTCACCTTTGACCCAAGGAGGCTACACCTTC. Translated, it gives CASSPLTQGGYTF.

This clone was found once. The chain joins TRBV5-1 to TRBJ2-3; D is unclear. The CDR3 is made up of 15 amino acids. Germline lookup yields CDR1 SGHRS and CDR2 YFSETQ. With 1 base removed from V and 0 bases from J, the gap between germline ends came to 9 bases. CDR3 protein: CASSLSGQSTDTQYF. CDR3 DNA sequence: TGCGCCAGCAGCTTGTCAGGCCAGAGCACAGATACGCAGTATTTT.

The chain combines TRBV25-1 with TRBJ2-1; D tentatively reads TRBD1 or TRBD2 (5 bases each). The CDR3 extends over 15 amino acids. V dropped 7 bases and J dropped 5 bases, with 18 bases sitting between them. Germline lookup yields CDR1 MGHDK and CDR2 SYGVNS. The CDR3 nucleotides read TGTGCCAGCATTCCACCTGGGGGTAGTAACAATGAGCAGTTCTTC. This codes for CASIPPGGSNNEQFF.